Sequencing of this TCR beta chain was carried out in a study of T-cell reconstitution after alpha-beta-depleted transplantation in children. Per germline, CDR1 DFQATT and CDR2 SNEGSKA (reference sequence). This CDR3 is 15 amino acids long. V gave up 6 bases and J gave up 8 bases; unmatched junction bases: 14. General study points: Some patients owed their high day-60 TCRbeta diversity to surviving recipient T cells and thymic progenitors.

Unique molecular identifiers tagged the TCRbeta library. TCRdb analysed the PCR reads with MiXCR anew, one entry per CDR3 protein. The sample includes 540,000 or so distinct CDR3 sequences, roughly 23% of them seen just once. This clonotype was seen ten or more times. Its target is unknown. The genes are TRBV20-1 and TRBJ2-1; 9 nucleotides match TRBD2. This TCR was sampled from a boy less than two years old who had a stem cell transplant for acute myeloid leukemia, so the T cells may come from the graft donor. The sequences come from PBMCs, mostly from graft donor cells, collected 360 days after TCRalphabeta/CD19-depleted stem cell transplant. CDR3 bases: TGCAGTGCCAGACCTGGGCGGGGGGGCACCTATGAGCAGTTCTTC. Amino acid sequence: CSARPGRGGTYEQFF.